These 29 T cell receptor beta chains came from one sample sequenced in a study of PD-L1 blockade in urothelial cancer. Sequencing was performed with immunoSEQ multiplex PCR; in TCRdb, only in-frame clones are kept and a portion is missing. The repertoire includes tens of thousands of clones, 70% to 90% of them detected once, and less than 8% sits in the top ten. Sequencing was performed on PBMCs, taken around atezolizumab (anti-PD-L1) treatment. The receptors shown here come from a man aged 60-69 years with urothelial cancer.

This clone has just one count. The DNA for the CDR3 is TGTGCCAGCAGCCGACGGGACAGGGCCGGAGGAGCTTTCTTT. It specifies CASSRRDRAGGAFF. V gene TRBV7-8 combines with J gene TRBJ1-1; 9 nucleotides line up with TRBD1. The CDR3 has 14 amino acids. CDR1 is SGHVS and CDR2 is FQNEAQ in the germline V gene. Trimming cost V 5 bases and J 10 bases; bases outside gene matches: 11.

The chain is built from TRBV11-3 and TRBJ2-5, with 10 bases matching TRBD2. The CDR3 consists of 15 residues. Germline V CDR1 and CDR2: SGHNT, YENEEA. Trimming cost V 3 bases and J 4 bases; bases outside gene matches: 5. The CDR3 bases are TGTGCCAGCAGCTTCAGCGGGGGGGCGGTAGAGACCCAGTACTTC. Encoded protein: CASSFSGGAVETQYF.

V usage is TRBV5-6 and J usage is TRBJ1-5; D is possibly TRBD1 (6 bases). The CDR3 is made up of 14 amino acids. Germline V gives CDR1 SGHDT, CDR2 YYEEEE. V was pared by 1 base and J by 5 bases, with 10 bases between. CDR3: CASSLQGLDQPQHF. The CDR3 nucleotides read TGTGCCAGCAGCTTGCAGGGGTTGGATCAGCCCCAGCATTTT.

The V and J genes are TRBV19 and TRBJ2-7, with TRBD2 matching over 7 bases. With V trimmed by 3 bases and J by 3 bases, 5 bases remained unmatched. Germline V gives CDR1 LNHDA, CDR2 SQIVND (reference sequence). This CDR3 contains 14 residues. CDR3 in amino acids: CASSITSESYEQYF. The CDR3 DNA sequence: TGTGCCAGTAGTATTACTAGCGAGAGCTACGAGCAGTACTTC. Full variable domain (missing parts from reference TRBV19 and TRBJ2-7): DGGITQSPKYLFRKEGQNVTLSCEQNLNHDAMYWYRQDPGQGLRLIYYSQIVNDFQKGDIAEGYSVSREKKESFPLTVTSAQKNPTAFYLCASSITSESYEQYFGPGTRLTVT.

V usage is TRBV18 and J usage is TRBJ1-2; D ambiguous. The CDR3 totals 13 residues. V dropped 6 bases and J dropped 6 bases, with 14 bases sitting between them. Germline V gene data show CDR1 as KGHSH and CDR2 as LQKENI. The CDR3 loop reads CASSDYTDDGYTF. CDR3 in DNA: TGTGCCAGCTCGGACTATACAGATGATGGCTACACCTTC.

This clone was counted once. The gene calls are TRBV19 and TRBJ2-1; TRBD1 aligns across 10 bases. V shed 6 bases and J 5 bases; nucleotides not matched to a gene: 7. CDR3 length: 15 amino acids. Per the germline V gene, CDR1 is LNHDA and CDR2 is SQIVND (reference sequence). The CDR3 DNA reads TGTGCCAGTAGCCCGGGACAGGGGTCCGACAATGAGCAGTTCTTC. Translated: CASSPGQGSDNEQFF.

The rearrangement uses TRBV6-4 and TRBJ2-1, with TRBD1 matching 9 bases. CDR1 is MRHNA, CDR2 SNTAGT, per germline. After removal of 8 bases from V and 9 bases from J, the junction contained 5 bases not matched to a gene. CDR3 length: 12 residues. In DNA, the CDR3 is TGTGCCAGCGGGACAGGGAACGGTGAGCAGTTCTTC. This sequence encodes CASGTGNGEQFF.

The J gene is TRBJ2-2, the V gene TRBV7-2; D uncertain. Trimming removed 2 bases from V and 2 bases from J, with 9 bases in between. There are 15 residues in the CDR3. Germline V gene sequence: CDR1 SGHTA, CDR2 FQGNSA. CDR3 DNA sequence: TGTGCCAGCAGCTTAAAACAGAGAAACACCGGGGAGCTGTTTTTT. Translated, it gives CASSLKQRNTGELFF.

V usage is TRBV7-2 and J usage is TRBJ2-7; 9 bases are shared with TRBD2. Germline-derived CDR1 and CDR2 are SGHTA and FQGNSA. V trimming: 3 bases; J trimming: 2 bases; junction bases outside the gene matches: 5. This CDR3 region has 15 residues. CDR3 protein: CASSLGGGVTYEQYF. The DNA of the CDR3 is TGTGCCAGCAGCTTGGGCGGGGGGGTTACCTACGAGCAGTACTTC.

The rearrangement joins TRBV6-6 to TRBJ2-5; the match to TRBD1 covers 10 bases. The length of the CDR3 is 16 residues. The trim removed 2 bases at V and 2 bases at J, leaving 5 bases unmatched. Per germline, CDR1 MNHNY and CDR2 SVGAGI (reference sequence). The CDR3 here is CASSYPTDRGQETQYF. Here the CDR3 DNA reads TGTGCCAGCAGTTACCCGACGGACAGGGGGCAAGAGACCCAGTACTTC.

The sample holds one count of this clone. This chain connects TRBV9 to TRBJ1-3; D remains ambiguous. Trimming removed 3 bases from V and 6 bases from J, with 13 bases in between. CDR3 size: 14 residues. From germline, CDR1 is SGDLS and CDR2 YYNGEE. This CDR3 reads CASSDGWEPNTIYF. In DNA, the CDR3 is TGTGCCAGCAGCGATGGCTGGGAGCCAAACACCATATATTTT.

The gene calls are TRBV7-3 and TRBJ1-1, with D unresolved. Germline V CDR1 and CDR2: SGHTA, FQGTGA. The CDR3 sequence is 13 residues long. Trimming pared 5 bases from V and 1 base from J, leaving 8 bases between. The CDR3 sequence is CASSPSGNTEAFF. CDR3 bases: TGTGCCAGCAGCCCATCCGGGAACACTGAAGCTTTCTTT.

V usage is TRBV7-2 and J usage is TRBJ1-3; D is undetermined. V was clipped by 8 bases and J by 0 bases, with 14 bases between them. CDR3 length: 15 amino acids. CDR1 is SGHTA and CDR2 is FQGNSA in the germline V gene. CDR3 region: CASGFRATSGNTIYF. Written as DNA, the CDR3 is TGTGCCAGCGGTTTCCGAGCCACCTCTGGAAACACCATATATTTT.

V and J are TRBV5-1 and TRBJ1-2, with D possibly matching TRBD1 (6 bases). The CDR3 loop spans 15 amino acids. Trimming left V 5 bases short and J 3 bases short, with 17 bases between. Germline lookup yields CDR1 SGHRS and CDR2 YFSETQ. The CDR3 spells CASSSDKGVDYGYTF. The CDR3 DNA is TGCGCCAGCAGTAGTGACAAGGGGGTAGACTATGGCTACACCTTC.

J is TRBJ1-5 and V is TRBV7-2; D unclear. Trimming left V 5 bases short and J 4 bases short, with 9 bases between. Germline loops: CDR1 SGHTA, CDR2 FQGNSA. There are 13 residues in the CDR3. The CDR3 here is CASSLQPNQPQHF. CDR3 sequence (DNA): TGTGCCAGCAGCCTACAGCCAAATCAGCCCCAGCATTTT.

The genes are TRBV29-1 and TRBJ1-2; maybe TRBD1 (6 bases). Trimming removed 2 bases at V and 8 bases at J, with 18 bases between. CDR3 size: 14 residues. The V gene's germline CDR1 is SQVTM and CDR2 ANQGSEA. CDR3 loop: CSVEIGAQGGGYTF. In DNA, the CDR3 is TGCAGCGTTGAAATAGGGGCACAGGGAGGGGGCTACACCTTC. The entire variable domain, with the rest obtained from reference TRBV29-1 and TRBJ1-2, is as follows: SAVISQKPSRDICQRGTSLTIQCQVDSQVTMMFWYRQQPGQSLTLIATANQGSEATYESGFVIDKFPISRPNLTFSTLTVSNMSPEDSSIYLCSVEIGAQGGGYTFGSGTRLTVV.

DNA of the CDR3: TGTGCCAGCAGCTTAGATCGGAATCAGCCCCAGCATTTT. This gives the protein CASSLDRNQPQHF. V and J are TRBV11-2 and TRBJ1-5, with D hard to call. Trimming shortened V by 0 bases and J by 4 bases, and 4 bases separated the two germline ends. The CDR3 sequence is 13 residues long. Germline values: CDR1 SGHAT, CDR2 FQNNGV.

V gene TRBV23-1 combines with J gene TRBJ2-5; TRBD1 matches 7 bases. TRBV23-1 is an ORF for which the function is uncertain. CDR3 length: 15 amino acids. V was pared by 2 bases and J by 0 bases, with 3 bases of the junction left unmatched. This chain's CDR3 is CASSQQTGYQETQYF. The CDR3 nucleotides read TGCGCCAGCAGTCAACAGACAGGGTACCAAGAGACCCAGTACTTC.

CDR3 DNA: TGTGCCAGCAGTGAACCGCAGGGAAACACTGAAGCTTTCTTT. Encoded protein: CASSEPQGNTEAFF. The J gene is TRBJ1-1, the V gene TRBV6-1; tentative D call: TRBD1 (5 bases). CDR3 length: 14 amino acids. Germline values: CDR1 MNHNS, CDR2 SASEGT. The ends were cut back, 2 bases at V and 2 bases at J, with 9 bases in the middle.

The V and J genes are TRBV30 and TRBJ1-2, with D perhaps TRBD1 (6 bases). This CDR3 comprises 12 residues. Per the germline V gene, CDR1 is GTSNPN and CDR2 is SVGIG (reference sequence). Trimming shortened V by 6 bases and J by 1 base, and 9 bases separated the two germline ends. The CDR3, as DNA: TGTGCCTGCGCAGGGGATAACTATGGCTACACCTTC. Translation: CACAGDNYGYTF.

The V call is TRBV5-1, the J call TRBJ1-6, with D possibly TRBD1 on 5 matching bases. Trimming took off 0 bases at V and 7 bases at J, with 11 bases between the two ends. This CDR3 region has 15 residues. Germline V gene data show CDR1 as SGHRS and CDR2 as YFSETQ. CDR3 loop: CASSLGQLGNSPLHF. CDR3 coding DNA: TGCGCCAGCAGCTTGGGACAGCTAGGAAATTCACCCCTCCACTTT.

The V call is TRBV28, the J call TRBJ1-4, with TRBD1 matching 8 bases. The CDR3 has 15 residues. Germline values: CDR1 MDHEN, CDR2 SYDVKM. The trim removed 5 bases at V and 4 bases at J, leaving 6 bases unmatched. The CDR3, as DNA: TGTGCCAGCAGTCCGCCGACAGGGGTTAATGAAAAACTGTTTTTT. It encodes CASSPPTGVNEKLFF.

The V call is TRBV7-4, the J call TRBJ2-3, with a possible D match to TRBD2 (6 bases). Trimming took 3 bases from V and 2 from J, leaving 15 bases between them. The CDR3 has 16 residues. Germline V gives CDR1 SGHVT, CDR2 SQSDAQ. The CDR3: CASSFGCGRTTDTQYF. CDR3 coding DNA: TGTGCCAGCAGCTTTGGGTGTGGGAGGACCACAGATACGCAGTATTTT.

The CDR3 sequence is CASSAWGQNTEAFF. CDR3 nucleotides: TGTGCCAGCAGCGCCTGGGGACAGAACACTGAAGCTTTCTTT. The J gene is TRBJ1-1, the V gene TRBV6-5, with D possibly TRBD1 on 6 matching bases. Trimming took 6 bases from V and 1 from J, leaving 12 bases between them. In germline, CDR1 is MNHEY, CDR2 SVGAGI. The CDR3 length is 14 residues.

This clone was recorded a few times. This chain uses TRBV6-6 with TRBJ1-5, with D hard to call. Trimming removed 7 bases from V and 0 bases from J, with 13 bases in between. CDR1 and CDR2 (germline): MNHNY, SVGAGI (reference sequence). The CDR3 spans 15 residues. CDR3 sequence: CASTREVYSNQPQHF. The CDR3 DNA sequence: TGTGCCAGCACCAGAGAGGTTTATAGCAATCAGCCCCAGCATTTT.

V is TRBV11-2 and J is TRBJ2-7; 10 bases align to TRBD2. The CDR3 covers 14 residues. J gave up 11 bases and V 1 base, and 8 bases lay outside the gene matches. Germline values: CDR1 SGHAT, CDR2 FQNNGV. The CDR3 nucleotides read TGTGCCAGCAGCTTAGGCCTAGCGGGGGAGGGAGAGTACTTC. It translates to CASSLGLAGEGEYF.

V is TRBV19 and J is TRBJ2-1; weak D call: TRBD1 (6 bases). Germline lookup yields CDR1 LNHDA and CDR2 SQIVND (reference sequence). There are 14 residues in the CDR3. V lost 7 bases, J lost 0 bases, and 10 bases lay in between. The CDR3 loop reads CASKDSYSYNEQFF. The DNA of the CDR3 is TGTGCCAGTAAGGACAGCTACTCCTACAATGAGCAGTTCTTC.

This clone has just a few counts. The chain employs TRBV2 and TRBJ2-5; 9 nucleotides match TRBD1. The CDR3 has 14 residues. V lost 7 bases to trimming and J lost 2 bases; unmatched junction nucleotides: 5. Germline CDR1 and CDR2: SNHLY and FYNNEI. For the CDR3, the DNA is TGTGCCAGCACCAACAGGGGGCGGCAAGAGACCCAGTACTTC. Residues: CASTNRGRQETQYF.

This clone was picked up one time. V and J are TRBV30 and TRBJ1-2; maybe TRBD1 (5 bases). The CDR3 loop spans 12 amino acids. V was cut by 3 bases and J by 4 bases, with 9 bases left in between. Germline loops: CDR1 GTSNPN, CDR2 SVGIG (reference sequence). As DNA, the CDR3 is TGTGCCTGGAGGGGGGGGATCTATGGCTACACCTTC. Amino acid sequence: CAWRGGIYGYTF.